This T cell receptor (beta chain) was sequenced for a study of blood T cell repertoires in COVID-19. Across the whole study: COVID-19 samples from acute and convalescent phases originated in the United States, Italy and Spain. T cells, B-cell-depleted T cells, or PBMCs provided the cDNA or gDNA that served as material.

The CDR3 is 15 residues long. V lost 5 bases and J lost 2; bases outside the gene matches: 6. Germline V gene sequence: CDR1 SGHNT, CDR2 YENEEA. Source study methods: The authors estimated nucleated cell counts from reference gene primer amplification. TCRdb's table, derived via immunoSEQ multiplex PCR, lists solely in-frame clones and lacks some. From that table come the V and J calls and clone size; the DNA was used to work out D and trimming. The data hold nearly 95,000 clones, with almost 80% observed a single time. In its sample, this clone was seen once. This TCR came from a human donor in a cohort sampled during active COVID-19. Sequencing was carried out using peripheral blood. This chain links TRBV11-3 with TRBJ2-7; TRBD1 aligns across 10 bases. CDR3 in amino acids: CASSRGQGGTYEQYF. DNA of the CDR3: TGTGCCAGCAGCCGCGGACAGGGGGGGACCTACGAGCAGTACTTC.